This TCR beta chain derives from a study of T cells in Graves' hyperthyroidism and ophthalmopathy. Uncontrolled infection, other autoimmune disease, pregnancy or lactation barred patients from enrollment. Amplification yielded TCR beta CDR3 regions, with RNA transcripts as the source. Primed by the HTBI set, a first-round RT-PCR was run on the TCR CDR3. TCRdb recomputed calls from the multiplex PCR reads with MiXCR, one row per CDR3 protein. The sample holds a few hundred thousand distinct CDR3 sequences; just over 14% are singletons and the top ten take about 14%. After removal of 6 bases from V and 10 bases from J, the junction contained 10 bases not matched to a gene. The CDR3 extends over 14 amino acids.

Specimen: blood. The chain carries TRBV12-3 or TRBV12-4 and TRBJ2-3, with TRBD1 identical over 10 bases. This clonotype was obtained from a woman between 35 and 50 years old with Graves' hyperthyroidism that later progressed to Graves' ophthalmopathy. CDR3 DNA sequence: TGTGCCAGCAGCCTGACAGGGGGCGGGAGTGCGCAGTATTTT. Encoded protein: CASSLTGGGSAQYF.